This TCR beta chain was recovered during a study of OX40 agonist ivuxolimab in advanced cancers. Across the whole study: Participants could have had prior anti-PD-1, anti-PD-L1 or anti-CTLA-4 therapy, and roughly 40% had some. Study-wide points: Among the lowest levels of clonal expansion were found in partial responders at 0.1-3.0 mg/kg. At 0.1 to 3.0 mg/kg, CD4+ and CD8+ blood T cells expanded clonally by week 6.

To note about this clone: The antigen is undetermined.

Clones were read by immunoSEQ multiplex PCR, and TCRdb kept only the in-frame ones, dropping some. This table has roughly 36,000 clones, around four fifths appearing once. The CDR3 covers 16 residues. Trimming took off 2 bases at V and 3 bases at J, with 14 bases between the two ends. Germline V gene sequence: CDR1 WNHNN, CDR2 SYGVQD (reference sequence). Here the sequenced sample was CD4+ or CD8+ T cells sorted from blood, taken in a trial of the OX40 agonist ivuxolimab. The V call is TRBV10-1, the J call TRBJ2-4; D is perhaps TRBD1 (6 bases). The receptor comes from an adult with an advanced solid tumor such as melanoma, head and neck, liver or kidney cancer. The CDR3 is CASSEGRGSGKNIQYF. CDR3 sequence (DNA): TGCGCCAGCAGTGAGGGCAGGGGTTCAGGCAAAAACATTCAGTACTTC.